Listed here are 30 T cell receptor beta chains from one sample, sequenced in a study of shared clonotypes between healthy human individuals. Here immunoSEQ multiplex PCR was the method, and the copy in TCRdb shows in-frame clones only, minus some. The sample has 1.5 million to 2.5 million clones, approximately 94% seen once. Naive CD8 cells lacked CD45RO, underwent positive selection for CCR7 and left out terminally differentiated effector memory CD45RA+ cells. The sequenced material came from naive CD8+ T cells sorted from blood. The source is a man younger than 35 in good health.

The CDR3 sequence: CASSETSGPYNEQFF. As DNA, the CDR3 is TGCGCCAGCAGTGAGACTAGCGGCCCCTACAATGAGCAGTTCTTC. This chain joins TRBV10-1 and TRBJ2-1, with 8 nucleotides matching TRBD2. The V gene end was trimmed by 2 bases and the J gene end by 2 bases; junction bases not matched to a gene: 2. The CDR3 extends over 15 amino acids. The germline gives CDR1 WNHNN, CDR2 SYGVQD (reference sequence).

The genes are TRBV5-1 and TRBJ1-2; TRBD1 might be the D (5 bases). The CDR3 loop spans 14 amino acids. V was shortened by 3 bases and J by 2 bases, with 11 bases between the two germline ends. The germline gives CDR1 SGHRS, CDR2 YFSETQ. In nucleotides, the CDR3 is TGCGCCAGCAGCTCGGTAGGGGCAAACTATGGCTACACCTTC. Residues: CASSSVGANYGYTF.

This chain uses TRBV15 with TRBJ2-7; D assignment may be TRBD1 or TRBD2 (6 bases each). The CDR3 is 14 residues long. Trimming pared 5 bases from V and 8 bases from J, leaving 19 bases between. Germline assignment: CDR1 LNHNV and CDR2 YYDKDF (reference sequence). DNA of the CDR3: TGTGCCACCAGCGTCCGGGGGCAGGGGCAACAGCAGTACTTC. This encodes CATSVRGQGQQQYF. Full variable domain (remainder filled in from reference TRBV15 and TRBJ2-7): DAMVIQNPRYQVTQFGKPVTLSCSQTLNHNVMYWYQQKSSQAPKLLFHYYDKDFNNEADTPDNFQSRRPNTSFCFLDIRSPGLGDTAMYLCATSVRGQGQQQYFGPGTRLTVT.

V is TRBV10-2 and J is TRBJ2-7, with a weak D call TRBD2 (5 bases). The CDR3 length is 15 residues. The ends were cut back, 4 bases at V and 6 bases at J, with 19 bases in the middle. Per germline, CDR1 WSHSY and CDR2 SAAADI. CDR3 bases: TGCGCCAGCAGTGTACTAGACCCTATAACAGCCGAGCAGTACTTC. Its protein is CASSVLDPITAEQYF.

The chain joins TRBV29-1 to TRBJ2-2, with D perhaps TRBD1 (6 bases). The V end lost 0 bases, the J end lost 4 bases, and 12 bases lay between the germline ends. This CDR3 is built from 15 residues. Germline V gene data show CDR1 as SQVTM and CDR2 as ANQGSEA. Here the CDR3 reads CSVEEWGRSTGELFF. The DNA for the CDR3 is TGCAGCGTTGAAGAATGGGGGCGAAGCACCGGGGAGCTGTTTTTT.

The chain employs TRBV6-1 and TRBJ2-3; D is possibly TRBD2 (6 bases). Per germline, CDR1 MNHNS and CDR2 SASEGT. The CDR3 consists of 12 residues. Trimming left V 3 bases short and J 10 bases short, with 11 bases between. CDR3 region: CASSDGERAQYF. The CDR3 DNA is TGTGCCAGCAGTGACGGGGAGCGGGCGCAGTATTTT.

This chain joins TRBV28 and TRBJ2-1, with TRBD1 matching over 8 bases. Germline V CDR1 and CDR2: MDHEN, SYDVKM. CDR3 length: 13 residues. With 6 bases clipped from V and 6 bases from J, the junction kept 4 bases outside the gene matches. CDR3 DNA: TGTGCCAGCAGGGACAGGGAAAGCAATGAGCAGTTCTTC. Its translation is CASRDRESNEQFF.

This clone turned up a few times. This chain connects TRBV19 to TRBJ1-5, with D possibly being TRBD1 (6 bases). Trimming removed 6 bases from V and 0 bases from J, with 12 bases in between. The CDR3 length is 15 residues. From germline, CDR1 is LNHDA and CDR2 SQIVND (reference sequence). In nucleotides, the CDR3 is TGTGCCAGTAGCAGGGGACTCGTTAGCAATCAGCCCCAGCATTTT. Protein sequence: CASSRGLVSNQPQHF. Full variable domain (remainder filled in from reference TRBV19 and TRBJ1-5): DGGITQSPKYLFRKEGQNVTLSCEQNLNHDAMYWYRQDPGQGLRLIYYSQIVNDFQKGDIAEGYSVSREKKESFPLTVTSAQKNPTAFYLCASSRGLVSNQPQHFGDGTRLSIL.

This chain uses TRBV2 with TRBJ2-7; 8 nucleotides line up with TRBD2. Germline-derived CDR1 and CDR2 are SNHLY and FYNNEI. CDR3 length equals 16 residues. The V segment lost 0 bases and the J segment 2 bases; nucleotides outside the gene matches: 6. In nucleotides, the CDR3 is TGTGCCAGCAGTGAAGCCGGACTAGCTTTGACCTACGAGCAGTACTTC. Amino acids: CASSEAGLALTYEQYF.

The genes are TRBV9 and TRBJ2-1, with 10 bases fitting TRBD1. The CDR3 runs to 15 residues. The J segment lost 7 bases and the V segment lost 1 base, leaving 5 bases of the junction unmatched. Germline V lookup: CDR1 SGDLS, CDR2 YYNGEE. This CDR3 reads CASSVSGTGDNEQFF. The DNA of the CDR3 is TGTGCCAGCAGCGTATCCGGGACAGGGGATAATGAGCAGTTCTTC.

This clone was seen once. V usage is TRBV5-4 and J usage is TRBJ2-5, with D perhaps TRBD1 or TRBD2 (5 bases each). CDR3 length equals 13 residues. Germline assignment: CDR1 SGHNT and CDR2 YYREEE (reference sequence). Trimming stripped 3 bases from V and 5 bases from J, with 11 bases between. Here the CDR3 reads CASSSDEGETQYF. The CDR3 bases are TGTGCCAGCAGCTCAGATGAGGGGGAGACCCAGTACTTC.

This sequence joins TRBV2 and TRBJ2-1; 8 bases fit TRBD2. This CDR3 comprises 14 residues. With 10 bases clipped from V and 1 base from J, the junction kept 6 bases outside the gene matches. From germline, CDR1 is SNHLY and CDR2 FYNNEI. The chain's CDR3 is CATSGGGSYNEQFF. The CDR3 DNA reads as TGTGCCACTTCGGGAGGGGGGTCCTACAATGAGCAGTTCTTC.

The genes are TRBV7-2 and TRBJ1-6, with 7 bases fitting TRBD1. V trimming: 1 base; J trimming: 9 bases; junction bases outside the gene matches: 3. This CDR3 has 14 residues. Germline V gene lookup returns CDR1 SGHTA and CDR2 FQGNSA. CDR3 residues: CASSLVAGGSPLHF. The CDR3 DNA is TGTGCCAGCAGCTTAGTGGCAGGGGGTTCACCCCTCCACTTT.

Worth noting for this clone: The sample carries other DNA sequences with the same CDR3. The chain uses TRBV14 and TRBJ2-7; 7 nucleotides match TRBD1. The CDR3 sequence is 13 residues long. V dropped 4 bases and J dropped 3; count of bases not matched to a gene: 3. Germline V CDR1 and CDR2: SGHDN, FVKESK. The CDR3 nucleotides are TGTGCCAGCAGCCCCGGGACAGACTACGAGCAGTACTTC. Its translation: CASSPGTDYEQYF.

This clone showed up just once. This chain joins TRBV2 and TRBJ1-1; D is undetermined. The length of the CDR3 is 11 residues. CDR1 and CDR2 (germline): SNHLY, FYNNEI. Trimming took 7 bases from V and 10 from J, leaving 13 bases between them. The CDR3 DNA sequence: TGTGCCAGCAATTCGGGTCATGCAGCTTTCTTT. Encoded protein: CASNSGHAAFF.

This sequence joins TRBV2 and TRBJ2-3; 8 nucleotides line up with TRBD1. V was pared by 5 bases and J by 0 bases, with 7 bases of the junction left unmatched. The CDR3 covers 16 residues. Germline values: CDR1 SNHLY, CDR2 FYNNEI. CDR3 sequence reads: CASSPTGAMSTDTQYF. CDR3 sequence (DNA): TGTGCCAGCAGTCCGACAGGGGCGATGAGCACAGATACGCAGTATTTT. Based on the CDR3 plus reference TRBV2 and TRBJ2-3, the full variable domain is EPEVTQTPSHQVTQMGQEVILRCVPISNHLYFYWYRQILGQKVEFLVSFYNNEISEKSEIFDDQFSVERPDGSNFTLKIRSTKLEDSAMYFCASSPTGAMSTDTQYFGPGTRLTVL.

Here the CDR3 DNA reads TGCGCCAGCAGCCAAGATCTTGAAACTAACTATGGCTACACCTTC. It encodes CASSQDLETNYGYTF. The rearrangement joins TRBV4-3 to TRBJ1-2; D ambiguous. CDR3 length: 15 amino acids. Deletions cut 0 bases from V and 0 bases from J, with 8 bases between. The germline V gene has CDR1 LGHNA and CDR2 YSLEER.

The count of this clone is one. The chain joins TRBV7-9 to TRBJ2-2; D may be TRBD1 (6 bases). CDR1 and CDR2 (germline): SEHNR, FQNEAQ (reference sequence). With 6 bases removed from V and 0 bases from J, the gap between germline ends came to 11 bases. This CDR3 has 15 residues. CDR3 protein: CASREGQPNTGELFF. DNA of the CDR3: TGTGCCAGCAGAGAGGGACAACCGAACACCGGGGAGCTGTTTTTT.

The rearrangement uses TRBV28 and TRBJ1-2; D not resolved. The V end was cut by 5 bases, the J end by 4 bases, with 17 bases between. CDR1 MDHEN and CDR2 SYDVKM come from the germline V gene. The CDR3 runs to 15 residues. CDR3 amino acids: CASSTPHGLSYGYTF. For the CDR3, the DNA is TGTGCCAGCAGTACCCCCCACGGGTTGTCCTATGGCTACACCTTC.

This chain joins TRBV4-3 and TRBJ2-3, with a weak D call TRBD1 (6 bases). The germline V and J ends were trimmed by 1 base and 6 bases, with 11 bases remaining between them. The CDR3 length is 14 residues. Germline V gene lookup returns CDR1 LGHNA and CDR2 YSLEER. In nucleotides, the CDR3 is TGCGCCAGCAGCCAAGTAACAGGGATGGATACGCAGTATTTT. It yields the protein CASSQVTGMDTQYF.

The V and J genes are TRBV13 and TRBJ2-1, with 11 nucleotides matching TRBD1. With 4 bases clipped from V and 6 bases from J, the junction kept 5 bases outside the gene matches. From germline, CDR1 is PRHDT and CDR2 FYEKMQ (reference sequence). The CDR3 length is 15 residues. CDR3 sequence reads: CASSSSGTGGNEQFF. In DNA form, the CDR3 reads TGTGCCAGCAGCTCTTCCGGGACAGGGGGCAATGAGCAGTTCTTC.

The CDR3 sequence: CASSQALGFEQYF. The CDR3 coding sequence is TGCGCCAGCAGCCAAGCCCTAGGGTTTGAGCAGTACTTC. V usage is TRBV4-1 and J usage is TRBJ2-7; D remains unclear. Germline CDR1 reads MGHRA; CDR2 reads YSYEKL. This CDR3 is 13 amino acids long. V lost 1 base and J 7 bases, leaving 11 bases between the germline ends.

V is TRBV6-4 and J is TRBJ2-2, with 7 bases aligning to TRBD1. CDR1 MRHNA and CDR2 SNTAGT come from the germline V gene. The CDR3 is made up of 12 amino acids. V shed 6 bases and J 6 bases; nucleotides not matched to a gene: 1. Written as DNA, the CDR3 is TGTGCCAGCAGACAGGGGCCCGGGGAGCTGTTTTTT. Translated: CASRQGPGELFF.

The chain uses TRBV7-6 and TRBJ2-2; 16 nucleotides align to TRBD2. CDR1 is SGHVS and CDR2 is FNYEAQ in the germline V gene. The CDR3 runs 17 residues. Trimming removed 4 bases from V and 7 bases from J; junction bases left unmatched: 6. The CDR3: CASSSPGTSGGVGELFF. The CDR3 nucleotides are TGTGCCAGCAGCTCCCCCGGGACTAGCGGGGGGGTCGGGGAGCTGTTTTTT. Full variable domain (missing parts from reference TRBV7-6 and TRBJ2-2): GAGVSQSPRYKVTKRGQDVALRCDPISGHVSLYWYRQALGQGPEFLTYFNYEAQQDKSGLPNDRFSAERPEGSISTLTIQRTEQRDSAMYRCASSSPGTSGGVGELFFGEGSRLTVL.

The CDR3 here is CASSGYSYEQYF. The CDR3, as DNA: TGTGCCAGCAGCGGATACTCCTACGAGCAGTACTTC. This chain uses TRBV4-2 with TRBJ2-7, with unresolved D. The CDR3 is made up of 12 amino acids. Germline assignment: CDR1 LGHNA and CDR2 YNFKEQ. Trimming took off 5 bases at V and 0 bases at J, with 5 bases between the two ends.

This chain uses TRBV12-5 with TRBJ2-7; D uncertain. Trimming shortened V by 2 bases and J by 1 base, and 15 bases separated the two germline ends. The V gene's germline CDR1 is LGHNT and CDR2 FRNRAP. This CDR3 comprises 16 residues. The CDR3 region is CASGLYPRTLSYEQYF. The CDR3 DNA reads TGTGCTAGTGGTTTGTACCCCAGGACGTTATCCTACGAGCAGTACTTC.

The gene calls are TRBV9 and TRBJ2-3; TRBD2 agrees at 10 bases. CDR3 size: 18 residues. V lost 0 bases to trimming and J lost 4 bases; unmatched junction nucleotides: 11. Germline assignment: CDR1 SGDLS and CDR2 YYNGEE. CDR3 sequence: CASSVDISSGSLADTQYF. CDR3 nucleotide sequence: TGTGCCAGCAGCGTAGATATCTCTAGCGGGAGTCTCGCAGATACGCAGTATTTT.

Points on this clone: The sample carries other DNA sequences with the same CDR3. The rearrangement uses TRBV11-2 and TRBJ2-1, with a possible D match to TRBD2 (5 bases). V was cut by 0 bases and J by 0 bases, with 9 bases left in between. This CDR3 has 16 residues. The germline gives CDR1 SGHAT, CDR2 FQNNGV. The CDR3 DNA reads TGTGCCAGCAGCTTAGATCCGGGGAGCTCCTACAATGAGCAGTTCTTC. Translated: CASSLDPGSSYNEQFF.

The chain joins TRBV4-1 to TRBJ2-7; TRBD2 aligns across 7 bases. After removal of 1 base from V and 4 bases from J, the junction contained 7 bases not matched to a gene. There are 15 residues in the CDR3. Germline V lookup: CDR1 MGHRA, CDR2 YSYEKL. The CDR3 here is CASSQVLGGVYEQYF. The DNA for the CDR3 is TGCGCCAGCAGCCAAGTCTTGGGGGGGGTTTACGAGCAGTACTTC.

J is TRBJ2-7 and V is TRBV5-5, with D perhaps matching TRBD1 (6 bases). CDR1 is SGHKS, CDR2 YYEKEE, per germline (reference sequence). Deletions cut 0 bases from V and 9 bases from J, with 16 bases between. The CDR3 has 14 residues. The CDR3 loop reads CASSLETGWERQYF. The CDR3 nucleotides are TGTGCCAGCAGCTTGGAGACAGGTTGGGAACGGCAGTACTTC.